These 14 T cell receptor beta chains originate from one sample sequenced in a study of cytomegalovirus exposure and HLA in healthy donors. Researchers ran the PCR with 60 Vbeta and 13 Jbeta primers. Assay used: immunoSEQ multiplex PCR; TCRdb lists only in-frame clones, some missing. The repertoire holds 45,000 to 60,000 clones, with about 72% as singletons. The sequencing sample was made of PBMCs. Source of these receptors: a young man in good health and CMV-seronegative.

This chain uses TRBV18 with TRBJ2-7, with D tentatively TRBD2 (6 bases). The CDR3 is 14 amino acids. In germline, CDR1 is KGHSH, CDR2 LQKENI. Trimming left V 3 bases short and J 2 bases short, with 11 bases between. The CDR3 is CASSPPWRAYEQYF. In DNA, the CDR3 is TGTGCCAGCTCACCGCCCTGGAGGGCCTACGAGCAGTACTTC.

V is TRBV7-9 and J is TRBJ2-7, with 12 bases identical to TRBD2. The CDR3 totals 14 residues. The V and J ends lost 1 base and 6 bases, in that order; junction bases with no gene match: 1. Germline lookup yields CDR1 SEHNR and CDR2 FQNEAQ (reference sequence). The CDR3 is CASSLGTSGAEQYF. In nucleotides, the CDR3 is TGTGCCAGCAGCTTAGGGACTAGCGGGGCCGAGCAGTACTTC.

Details on this clone: No DNA is shown, since the ends of the CDR3 on it are uncertain; the CDR3 is the one TCRdb lists. V usage is TRBV6-5 and J usage is TRBJ2-7; the table calls TRBD1, which could not be checked here. Germline values: CDR1 MNHEY, CDR2 SVGAGI. The CDR3 has 14 amino acids, counting both end residues. CDR3 sequence reads: CASSTSGTAGEQYF.

The chain joins TRBV6-5 to TRBJ1-2, with TRBD1 matching 10 bases. The CDR3 is 13 amino acids. Germline CDR1 reads MNHEY; CDR2 reads SVGAGI. Germline trimming cut 4 bases from V and 7 bases from J; bases unmatched to any gene: 3. The CDR3 protein is CASSWTGGSGYTF. DNA for the CDR3: TGTGCCAGCAGTTGGACAGGGGGTAGTGGCTACACCTTC.

This clone came up a few times. CDR3 DNA: TGTGCCAGCAGCCATGACAGGGTGGACACCGGGGAGCTGTTTTTT. This encodes CASSHDRVDTGELFF. This sequence joins TRBV13 and TRBJ2-2; 7 nucleotides match TRBD1. This CDR3 is built from 15 residues. Trimming at V came to 5 bases and at J to 3 bases, leaving 6 bases not matched to a gene. Germline assignment: CDR1 PRHDT and CDR2 FYEKMQ (reference sequence). The full variable domain, in which reference TRBV13 and TRBJ2-2 provide the parts outside the CDR3, is AAGVIQSPRHLIKEKRETATLKCYPIPRHDTVYWYQQGPGQDPQFLISFYEKMQSDKGSIPDRFSAQQFSDYHSELNMSSLELGDSALYFCASSHDRVDTGELFFGEGSRLTVL.

V and J are TRBV5-1 and TRBJ2-7, with 16 bases fitting TRBD2. The CDR3 contains 17 residues. Germline V gene sequence: CDR1 SGHRS, CDR2 YFSETQ. V shed 4 bases, J shed 7 bases, and the junction held 11 bases outside the gene matches. CDR3 in amino acids: CASSEGLAGGPSSEQYF. DNA for the CDR3: TGCGCCAGCAGCGAGGGACTAGCGGGAGGGCCGTCGTCAGAGCAGTACTTC.

The chain recombines TRBV5-1 with TRBJ2-3; 8 bases are a match to TRBD2. The CDR3 contains 17 residues. Trimming at V came to 0 bases and at J to 4 bases, leaving 10 bases not matched to a gene. Germline CDR1 reads SGHRS; CDR2 reads YFSETQ. CDR3 loop: CASSLGGLADYADTQYF. The CDR3 DNA follows: TGCGCCAGCAGCTTGGGTGGACTAGCTGATTACGCAGATACGCAGTATTTT.

This clone was recorded once. Here the CDR3 reads CASSYSPQETQYF. CDR3 coding DNA: TGTGCCAGCAGTTACTCCCCGCAAGAGACCCAGTACTTC. The chain is built from TRBV6-5 and TRBJ2-5; D remains unclear. CDR1 and CDR2 (germline): MNHEY, SVGAGI. CDR3 length: 13 residues. The V end was cut by 0 bases, the J end by 2 bases, with 4 bases between.

The gene calls are TRBV25-1 and TRBJ1-4; D ambiguous. Germline V lookup: CDR1 MGHDK, CDR2 SYGVNS. Trimming removed 3 bases from V and 6 bases from J, with 14 bases in between. The CDR3 totals 15 residues. The CDR3 loop is CASSEDRRSYEKLFF. The CDR3 region has the DNA TGTGCCAGCAGTGAGGATCGGCGGAGTTATGAAAAACTGTTTTTT.

J is TRBJ1-1 and V is TRBV19, with D hard to call. CDR3 length: 12 amino acids. Germline CDR1 and CDR2: LNHDA and SQIVND (reference sequence). Trimming removed 3 bases from V and 2 bases from J, with 4 bases in between. CDR3 bases: TGTGCCAGTAGTATTTTAAACACTGAAGCTTTCTTT. Translated, it gives CASSILNTEAFF. Full variable domain (rest looked up from reference TRBV19 and TRBJ1-1): DGGITQSPKYLFRKEGQNVTLSCEQNLNHDAMYWYRQDPGQGLRLIYYSQIVNDFQKGDIAEGYSVSREKKESFPLTVTSAQKNPTAFYLCASSILNTEAFFGQGTRLTVV.

The rearrangement links TRBV29-1 to TRBJ2-5; 12 nucleotides line up with TRBD2. The V segment lost 3 bases and the J segment 5 bases; nucleotides outside the gene matches: 4. This CDR3 has 14 residues. In germline, CDR1 is SQVTM, CDR2 ANQGSEA. CDR3 in amino acids: CSVDLAGGWETQYF. CDR3 bases: TGCAGCGTTGATCTAGCGGGAGGGTGGGAGACCCAGTACTTC.

The chain couples TRBV10-1 to TRBJ1-5, with D unclear. CDR3 length: 14 residues. V was pared by 2 bases and J by 0 bases, with 5 bases between. Germline lookup yields CDR1 WNHNN and CDR2 SYGVQD (reference sequence). DNA of the CDR3: TGCGCCAGCAGTGAGGGCCTTAGCAATCAGCCCCAGCATTTT. Translated: CASSEGLSNQPQHF.

The J gene is TRBJ1-5, the V gene TRBV27; a weak D match, TRBD1 (5 bases). Germline V gene lookup returns CDR1 MNHEY and CDR2 SMNVEV (reference sequence). V was trimmed by 0 bases and J by 4 bases, leaving 10 bases between them. This CDR3 has 15 amino acids. The CDR3 protein is CASSLSIGANQPQHF. CDR3 DNA: TGTGCCAGCAGTTTATCGATAGGGGCAAATCAGCCCCAGCATTTT.

The chain recombines TRBV5-4 with TRBJ2-5, with 10 bases identical to TRBD2. This CDR3 is built from 17 residues. V shed 4 bases, J shed 5 bases, and the junction held 14 bases outside the gene matches. Germline CDR1 reads SGHNT; CDR2 reads YYREEE (reference sequence). CDR3 DNA: TGTGCCAGCAGCCGTATGCGATTAGCGGGAGGCGTGGAGACCCAGTACTTC. Translation: CASSRMRLAGGVETQYF.